These 10 T cell receptor beta chains were sequenced from one sample in a study of vaccination effects on CD4 cells after COVID-19. These receptors have no identified antigens. TCRdb's table, derived via immunoSEQ multiplex PCR, lists solely in-frame clones and lacks some. The top ten clones hold around 30% of a sample with approximately 29,000 clones, approximately 72% of them seen once. Expansion of antigen-specific CD4+ T cells with viral peptide pools was carried out by the ViraFEST assay before sequencing. Cultured cells yielded isolated CD4+ T cells after 10 days. According to PCR results, the person was infected with SARS-CoV-2 between March and December 2020. The sequenced sample was CD4+ T cells from PBMCs cultured with a peptide pool, obtained before COVID-19 vaccination. These receptors all come from a human donor who had a prior SARS-CoV-2 infection.

V and J are TRBV18 and TRBJ2-3; D unresolved. The V end was cut by 3 bases, the J end by 4 bases, with 17 bases between. The CDR3 totals 16 residues. The germline CDR1 and CDR2 sequences are KGHSH and LQKENI. CDR3 sequence: CASSPNQVEASDTQYF. The CDR3 DNA reads TGTGCCAGCTCACCGAACCAAGTTGAAGCTTCAGATACGCAGTATTTT.

The rearrangement joins TRBV19 to TRBJ2-2; either TRBD1 or TRBD2 may fit D (6 bases each). The germline CDR1 and CDR2 sequences are LNHDA and SQIVND (reference sequence). V was shortened by 7 bases and J by 1 base, with 10 bases between the two germline ends. The CDR3 has 14 amino acids. The CDR3: CASKQGLNTGELFF. In nucleotides, the CDR3 is TGTGCCAGTAAACAGGGACTGAACACCGGGGAGCTGTTTTTT.

This clone was counted between two and nine times. V usage is TRBV2 and J usage is TRBJ2-3; 11 bases line up with TRBD2. CDR1 is SNHLY and CDR2 is FYNNEI in the germline V gene. CDR3 length: 13 amino acids. V lost 10 bases to trimming and J lost 2 bases; unmatched junction nucleotides: 2. The CDR3 nucleotides read TGTGCCATGGGACTAGCGGCCACAGATACGCAGTATTTT. Translating it yields CAMGLAATDTQYF.

The chain is built from TRBV2 and TRBJ1-5; 10 bases agree with TRBD1. Germline V lookup: CDR1 SNHLY, CDR2 FYNNEI. V shed 5 bases, J shed 4 bases, and the junction held 5 bases outside the gene matches. This CDR3 is built from 15 residues. CDR3 bases: TGTGCCAGCAGTCGGATGGGACAGGGGAATCAGCCCCAGCATTTT. Amino acid sequence: CASSRMGQGNQPQHF.

The chain uses TRBV5-1 and TRBJ2-5; a weak D match, TRBD2 (6 bases). CDR3 length: 14 residues. V was clipped by 7 bases and J by 5 bases, with 18 bases between them. The V gene's germline CDR1 is SGHRS and CDR2 YFSETQ. Here the CDR3 reads CASGRGSGGETQYF. CDR3 in DNA: TGCGCCAGCGGTCGGGGGAGTGGCGGGGAGACCCAGTACTTC.

The chain carries TRBV4-2 and TRBJ2-4, with D uncertain. The V gene's germline CDR1 is LGHNA and CDR2 YNFKEQ. V was pared by 0 bases and J by 7 bases, with 13 bases between. CDR3 length: 15 residues. The CDR3 DNA reads as TGTGCCAGCAGCCAAGAGGTCGCGGCTCCGAACATTCAGTACTTC. Its protein is CASSQEVAAPNIQYF.

The rearrangement uses TRBV5-4 and TRBJ1-2, with D tentatively TRBD1 (5 bases). This CDR3 has 15 amino acids. Trimming cost V 2 bases and J 1 base, with 12 bases left between them. The germline V gene has CDR1 SGHNT and CDR2 YYREEE (reference sequence). CDR3: CASSFGDRVNYGYTF. The DNA for the CDR3 is TGTGCCAGCAGCTTTGGTGACAGAGTTAACTATGGCTACACCTTC.

The chain joins TRBV30 to TRBJ1-6, with D unclear. Germline-derived CDR1 and CDR2 are GTSNPN and SVGIG (reference sequence). CDR3 length equals 12 residues. V lost 3 bases, J lost 5 bases, and 5 bases lay in between. In DNA form, the CDR3 reads TGTGCCTGGAGGACCGATAATTCACCCCTCCACTTT. Encoded protein: CAWRTDNSPLHF.

The V call is TRBV13, the J call TRBJ2-7, with 7 bases aligning to TRBD1. CDR3 size: 17 residues. Losses at the gene ends were 5 bases for V and 5 bases for J; bases not matched to a gene: 18. Germline CDR1 is PRHDT and CDR2 is FYEKMQ (reference sequence). CDR3 nucleotide sequence: TGTGCCAGCAGCCCCGGGACAGTGCTTTCCGGAGCCGACGAGCAGTACTTC. Protein product: CASSPGTVLSGADEQYF.

This clone was counted between two and nine times. V usage is TRBV6-5 and J usage is TRBJ1-1; 8 nucleotides align to TRBD1. Germline values: CDR1 MNHEY, CDR2 SVGAGI. CDR3 length equals 14 residues. The junction had 7 bases not matched to a gene; V was cut back by 6 bases and J by 4 bases. For the CDR3, the DNA is TGTGCCAGCAGCGCTAGACAGGGGAGCACTGAAGCTTTCTTT. Protein: CASSARQGSTEAFF.